Listed below are T cell receptor beta chains from one sample, sequenced in a study of CD8 T cells in Susac syndrome. TCRdb reprocessed the immunoSEQ multiplex PCR reads with MiXCR, giving one entry per CDR3 protein. The sample lists some 200,000 distinct CDR3 sequences; 95% were seen once. The specimen sequenced was CD8+ T cells from PBMCs. The receptors were sampled from a human donor with Susac syndrome. CDR3s include the opening cysteine and the closing phenylalanine or tryptophan. Fields, in order: V gene, clone size, J gene, D gene, CDR3 protein, CDR3 DNA. D genes are given only for firm matches. Size values are once, few and many counts, or a class for expanded clones, and some rows have none.

v_gene: TRBV13; abundance: .; j_gene: TRBJ2-7; d_gene: .; CDR3aa: CASSLGDPNYEQYF; CDR3nt: TGTGCCAGCAGCTTAGGGGATCCCAACTACGAGCAGTACTTC
v_gene: TRBV9; abundance: .; j_gene: TRBJ2-2; d_gene: TRBD2; CDR3aa: CASSGASGSIGELFF; CDR3nt: TGTGCCAGCAGCGGGGCTAGCGGGAGCATCGGGGAGCTGTTTTTT
v_gene: TRBV20-1; abundance: .; j_gene: TRBJ2-1; d_gene: TRBD1; CDR3aa: CSARDLGTGESYNEQFF; CDR3nt: TGCAGTGCTAGAGATCTCGGGACAGGAGAGAGTTACAATGAGCAGTTCTTC
v_gene: TRBV9; abundance: .; j_gene: TRBJ2-3; d_gene: .; CDR3aa: CASSASGSTDTQYF; CDR3nt: TGTGCCAGCAGCGCAAGCGGTAGCACAGATACGCAGTATTTT
v_gene: TRBV20-1; abundance: .; j_gene: TRBJ2-7; d_gene: TRBD2; CDR3aa: CSASSGESSYEQYF; CDR3nt: TGCAGTGCGAGTAGCGGGGAGAGCTCCTACGAGCAGTACTTC
v_gene: TRBV5-1; abundance: once; j_gene: TRBJ2-3; d_gene: .; CDR3aa: CASSFEDGPDTQYF; CDR3nt: TGCGCCAGCAGCTTTGAGGACGGACCAGATACGCAGTATTTT
v_gene: TRBV25-1; abundance: .; j_gene: TRBJ1-2; d_gene: .; CDR3aa: CASSGRLEGYTF; CDR3nt: TGTGCCAGCAGTGGACGACTGGAGGGCTACACCTTC
v_gene: TRBV4-2; abundance: .; j_gene: TRBJ2-3; d_gene: TRBD2; CDR3aa: CASSATSGGPRTDTQYF; CDR3nt: TGTGCCAGCAGCGCGACTAGCGGGGGGCCTAGGACAGATACGCAGTATTTT
v_gene: TRBV6-5; abundance: .; j_gene: TRBJ2-7; d_gene: .; CDR3aa: CASSYSTNSNEQYF; CDR3nt: TGTGCCAGCAGTTACTCTACTAACAGCAACGAGCAGTACTTC
v_gene: TRBV13; abundance: .; j_gene: TRBJ1-5; d_gene: .; CDR3aa: CASSKWGNNQPQHF; CDR3nt: TGTGCCAGCAGCAAGTGGGGTAACAATCAGCCCCAGCATTTT
v_gene: TRBV29-1; abundance: .; j_gene: TRBJ2-1; d_gene: .; CDR3aa: CSVERPQHYNEQFF; CDR3nt: TGCAGCGTTGAGAGGCCCCAGCATTACAATGAGCAGTTCTTC
v_gene: TRBV27; abundance: .; j_gene: TRBJ1-5; d_gene: .; CDR3aa: CASSEGYSNQPQHF; CDR3nt: TGTGCCAGCAGCGAGGGGTATAGCAATCAGCCCCAGCATTTT
v_gene: TRBV2; abundance: .; j_gene: TRBJ1-2; d_gene: .; CDR3aa: CASSEGLDGYTF; CDR3nt: TGTGCCAGCAGTGAGGGGTTAGATGGCTACACCTTC
v_gene: TRBV29-1; abundance: .; j_gene: TRBJ1-2; d_gene: .; CDR3aa: CSVENNNYGYTF; CDR3nt: TGCAGCGTTGAAAACAACAACTATGGCTACACCTTC
v_gene: TRBV12-3/TRBV12-4; abundance: .; j_gene: TRBJ2-3; d_gene: .; CDR3aa: CASSPQLGADTQYF; CDR3nt: TGTGCCAGCAGCCCCCAACTAGGTGCAGATACGCAGTATTTT
v_gene: TRBV20-1; abundance: .; j_gene: TRBJ1-1; d_gene: TRBD1; CDR3aa: CSARPPDRATEAFF; CDR3nt: TGCAGTGCTAGACCGCCCGACAGGGCCACTGAAGCTTTCTTT
v_gene: TRBV29-1; abundance: .; j_gene: TRBJ2-7; d_gene: TRBD1; CDR3aa: CSVEGGQGYEQYF; CDR3nt: TGCAGCGTTGAAGGGGGACAGGGCTACGAGCAGTACTTC
v_gene: TRBV19; abundance: .; j_gene: TRBJ2-1; d_gene: .; CDR3aa: CASSIGSNGPYNEQFF; CDR3nt: TGTGCCAGTAGTATAGGTAGTAACGGACCCTACAATGAGCAGTTCTTC
v_gene: TRBV6-5; abundance: .; j_gene: TRBJ2-5; d_gene: TRBD2; CDR3aa: CASLGTSGTQETQYF; CDR3nt: TGTGCCAGCCTCGGGACTAGCGGGACCCAAGAGACCCAGTACTTC
v_gene: TRBV28; abundance: .; j_gene: TRBJ2-7; d_gene: .; CDR3aa: CASSLYQTRTYEQYF; CDR3nt: TGTGCCAGCAGTTTATATCAGACCCGGACCTACGAGCAGTACTTC
v_gene: TRBV2; abundance: .; j_gene: TRBJ2-3; d_gene: .; CDR3aa: CARQGPSTDTQYF; CDR3nt: TGTGCCAGACAGGGCCCAAGCACAGATACGCAGTATTTT
v_gene: TRBV29-1; abundance: .; j_gene: TRBJ1-1; d_gene: .; CDR3aa: CSVERARRLSWNTEAFF; CDR3nt: TGCAGCGTTGAAAGGGCCCGAAGATTAAGTTGGAACACTGAAGCTTTCTTT
v_gene: TRBV6-2/TRBV6-3; abundance: .; j_gene: TRBJ2-7; d_gene: TRBD2; CDR3aa: CASSLRYPSGSSYEQYF; CDR3nt: TGTGCCAGCAGTCTTCGGTACCCTAGCGGGAGTTCCTACGAGCAGTACTTC
v_gene: TRBV5-6; abundance: .; j_gene: TRBJ2-5; d_gene: .; CDR3aa: CASSFGLGQETQYF; CDR3nt: TGTGCCAGCAGCTTTGGTTTGGGGCAAGAGACCCAGTACTTC
v_gene: TRBV6-1; abundance: .; j_gene: TRBJ1-6; d_gene: TRBD1; CDR3aa: CASNFFTGTGPSPLHF; CDR3nt: TGTGCCAGCAACTTCTTCACCGGGACAGGGCCCTCACCCCTCCACTTT
v_gene: TRBV28; abundance: once; j_gene: TRBJ2-2; d_gene: .; CDR3aa: CASSPATGNTGELFF; CDR3nt: TGTGCCAGCAGCCCTGCGACAGGGAACACCGGGGAGCTGTTTTTT
v_gene: TRBV27; abundance: .; j_gene: TRBJ1-1; d_gene: .; CDR3aa: CASRPNRAIEAFF; CDR3nt: TGTGCCAGCAGGCCGAACAGGGCCATTGAAGCTTTCTTT
v_gene: TRBV7-6; abundance: .; j_gene: TRBJ2-7; d_gene: TRBD2; CDR3aa: CASSLGPGLAETYEQYF; CDR3nt: TGTGCCAGCAGCTTAGGTCCGGGACTAGCGGAGACCTACGAGCAGTACTTC
v_gene: TRBV9; abundance: .; j_gene: TRBJ1-2; d_gene: TRBD1; CDR3aa: CASSLGTGREDGYTF; CDR3nt: TGTGCCAGCAGCCTTGGGACAGGGCGGGAGGATGGCTACACCTTC
v_gene: TRBV4-1; abundance: .; j_gene: TRBJ1-1; d_gene: .; CDR3aa: CASSQDRRGTEAFF; CDR3nt: TGCGCCAGCAGCCAAGATAGAAGGGGTACTGAAGCTTTCTTT
v_gene: TRBV24-1; abundance: .; j_gene: TRBJ1-2; d_gene: .; CDR3aa: CATSDTDKEYGYTF; CDR3nt: TGTGCCACCAGTGACACGGACAAGGAGTATGGCTACACCTTC
v_gene: TRBV29-1; abundance: .; j_gene: TRBJ2-7; d_gene: TRBD1; CDR3aa: CSVERGQGNYEQYF; CDR3nt: TGCAGCGTTGAACGGGGACAGGGTAACTACGAGCAGTACTTC
v_gene: TRBV5-6; abundance: .; j_gene: TRBJ1-5; d_gene: .; CDR3aa: CASSLAPGDGQPQHF; CDR3nt: TGTGCCAGCAGCTTAGCCCCAGGGGATGGTCAGCCCCAGCATTTT
v_gene: TRBV9; abundance: .; j_gene: TRBJ2-5; d_gene: TRBD2; CDR3aa: CASSVDSGKETQYF; CDR3nt: TGTGCCAGCAGCGTAGACAGCGGGAAAGAGACCCAGTACTTC
v_gene: TRBV4-1; abundance: .; j_gene: TRBJ1-2; d_gene: .; CDR3aa: CASSQRQNYGYTF; CDR3nt: TGCGCCAGCAGCCAAAGACAGAACTATGGCTACACCTTC
v_gene: TRBV28; abundance: .; j_gene: TRBJ2-7; d_gene: .; CDR3aa: CASGSPYEQYF; CDR3nt: TGTGCCAGCGGGAGTCCCTACGAGCAGTACTTC
v_gene: TRBV4-1; abundance: .; j_gene: TRBJ2-7; d_gene: .; CDR3aa: CASSQELFPAEYF; CDR3nt: TGCGCCAGCAGCCAAGAGCTGTTTCCCGCTGAGTACTTC
v_gene: TRBV4-2; abundance: .; j_gene: TRBJ2-7; d_gene: .; CDR3aa: CASSMDGSEQYF; CDR3nt: TGTGCCAGCAGCATGGACGGGAGCGAGCAGTACTTC
v_gene: TRBV20-1; abundance: .; j_gene: TRBJ2-2; d_gene: TRBD2; CDR3aa: CSALLAGGGGELFF; CDR3nt: TGCAGTGCTCTCCTAGCGGGAGGGGGCGGGGAGCTGTTTTTT
v_gene: TRBV9; abundance: .; j_gene: TRBJ2-3; d_gene: TRBD2; CDR3aa: CASSVTSGGAFTDTQYF; CDR3nt: TGTGCCAGCAGCGTAACTAGCGGGGGGGCCTTTACAGATACGCAGTATTTT
v_gene: TRBV7-9; abundance: .; j_gene: TRBJ2-7; d_gene: .; CDR3aa: CASSLMHYEQYF; CDR3nt: TGTGCCAGCAGCTTAATGCACTACGAGCAGTACTTC
v_gene: TRBV5-4; abundance: .; j_gene: TRBJ1-2; d_gene: TRBD1; CDR3aa: CASSLEMAGGNGYTF; CDR3nt: TGTGCCAGCAGCTTGGAAATGGCAGGGGGTAATGGCTACACCTTC
v_gene: TRBV6-2/TRBV6-3; abundance: .; j_gene: TRBJ2-7; d_gene: .; CDR3aa: CASIKVGGSEQYF; CDR3nt: TGTGCCAGCATAAAAGTAGGGGGGAGCGAGCAGTACTTC
v_gene: TRBV5-1; abundance: once; j_gene: TRBJ2-7; d_gene: .; CDR3aa: CASSLATEYEQYF; CDR3nt: TGCGCCAGCAGCTTGGCCACGGAGTACGAGCAGTACTTC
v_gene: TRBV6-4; abundance: once; j_gene: TRBJ1-6; d_gene: .; CDR3aa: CASSDSRGSSYNSPLHF; CDR3nt: TGTGCCAGCAGTGACTCGCGGGGGAGCTCCTATAATTCACCCCTCCACTTT